A selection of T cell receptor beta chains follows, all from one sample in a study of molecular identifiers for immune sequencing clone quantification. TCRdb independently ran MiXCR on the PCR reads; one entry per CDR3 protein. Of about 640,000 distinct CDR3 sequences listed, about 20% were seen once; the top ten hold around 0.86%. Sequences were obtained from naive CD8+ T cells from blood, with Jurkat cell RNA spiked in. The receptors shown here come from a human donor in good health. Some libraries in this study had Jurkat cell RNA spiked in. Each CDR3 is given with its conserved first and last residue. Each record gives: CDR3 DNA, CDR3 protein, D gene, clone size, J gene, V gene. A D gene is named only where the DNA matches it firmly. Clone size is shown for a subset of rows, as once, few, many or a class of expanded clone.

cdr3_nt: TGTGCCAGCAGCCTCCCCGGGGGGGACGGGCAGTACTTC; cdr3_aa: CASSLPGGDGQYF; d_call: TRBD2; clone_size: .; j_call: TRBJ2-7; v_call: TRBV7-2
cdr3_nt: TGTGCCAGTAGTCCTATGGCTAGCGGGACATACGAGCGGTACTTC; cdr3_aa: CASSPMASGTYERYF; d_call: TRBD2; clone_size: .; j_call: TRBJ2-7; v_call: TRBV19
cdr3_nt: TGCGCCAGCAGCCAAGACCCCAGGGGGCTAGGAGGAAACACCATATATTTT; cdr3_aa: CASSQDPRGLGGNTIYF; d_call: TRBD1; clone_size: many; j_call: TRBJ1-3; v_call: TRBV4-3
cdr3_nt: TGTGCCAGCAGCCGTAGGACAGCCGCCTACGAGCAGTACTTC; cdr3_aa: CASSRRTAAYEQYF; d_call: .; clone_size: .; j_call: TRBJ2-7; v_call: TRBV5-8
cdr3_nt: TGTGCCAGCAGCTTCTTAAGGACAGGGCCCTCGAACACCGGGGAGCTGTTTTTT; cdr3_aa: CASSFLRTGPSNTGELFF; d_call: TRBD1; clone_size: .; j_call: TRBJ2-2; v_call: TRBV7-6
cdr3_nt: TGTGCCAGCAGGGCGGGCGGGGACTACGAGCAGTACTTC; cdr3_aa: CASRAGGDYEQYF; d_call: .; clone_size: many; j_call: TRBJ2-7; v_call: TRBV27
cdr3_nt: TGTGCCAGCTCCACATCCACCCGCCAGCCCCAGCATTTT; cdr3_aa: CASSTSTRQPQHF; d_call: .; clone_size: few; j_call: TRBJ1-5; v_call: TRBV6-1
cdr3_nt: TGTGCCACCAGCACGGCAGGGCTAGGCCAAGAGACCCAGTACTTC; cdr3_aa: CATSTAGLGQETQYF; d_call: .; clone_size: few; j_call: TRBJ2-5; v_call: TRBV24-1
cdr3_nt: TGTGCCAGCAGCTTGGCCCTAGCGAGGAACTATGGCTACACCTTC; cdr3_aa: CASSLALARNYGYTF; d_call: .; clone_size: few; j_call: TRBJ1-2; v_call: TRBV7-9
cdr3_nt: TGTGCCAGCAGCACATACGGGACACACTACGAGCAGTACTTC; cdr3_aa: CASSTYGTHYEQYF; d_call: .; clone_size: .; j_call: TRBJ2-7; v_call: TRBV27
cdr3_nt: TGTGCCAGCACCCTGGGGGCTACTGAAGCTTTCTTT; cdr3_aa: CASTLGATEAFF; d_call: .; clone_size: many; j_call: TRBJ1-1; v_call: TRBV12-3/TRBV12-4
cdr3_nt: TGTGCCAGCAGCCCCCTCATGGTAGCGGGGTGGAGATCGGATACGCAGTATTTT; cdr3_aa: CASSPLMVAGWRSDTQYF; d_call: TRBD2; clone_size: .; j_call: TRBJ2-3; v_call: TRBV13
cdr3_nt: TGCGCCAACACAGACGAGGGACTAGCGGGATCGGGAGAGACCCAGTACTTC; cdr3_aa: CANTDEGLAGSGETQYF; d_call: TRBD2; clone_size: .; j_call: TRBJ2-5; v_call: TRBV10-1
cdr3_nt: TGTGCCAGCAGTGGCCGGGACGGAACCTACGAGCAGTACTTC; cdr3_aa: CASSGRDGTYEQYF; d_call: .; clone_size: few; j_call: TRBJ2-7; v_call: TRBV12-3/TRBV12-4
cdr3_nt: TGTGCCAGCAGCCCCAGACAGGGGGAAGTTCGGAACACTGAAGCTTTCTTT; cdr3_aa: CASSPRQGEVRNTEAFF; d_call: TRBD1; clone_size: few; j_call: TRBJ1-1; v_call: TRBV7-9
cdr3_nt: TGTGCCAGCACTGAGGGCCCCCCGTTGGAGACCCAGTACTTC; cdr3_aa: CASTEGPPLETQYF; d_call: .; clone_size: .; j_call: TRBJ2-5; v_call: TRBV6-6
cdr3_nt: TGCGCCAGCGGTGAAGGGAGGACAGATACGCAGTATTTT; cdr3_aa: CASGEGRTDTQYF; d_call: .; clone_size: many; j_call: TRBJ2-3; v_call: TRBV5-1
cdr3_nt: TGCAGTGCTAGTTTAGCGGGCCTCCCCTACGAGCAGTACTTC; cdr3_aa: CSASLAGLPYEQYF; d_call: TRBD2; clone_size: few; j_call: TRBJ2-7; v_call: TRBV20-1
cdr3_nt: TGCGCCAGCAGCCAAGATTTCGCGGGGGTCTACAATGAGCAGTTCTTC; cdr3_aa: CASSQDFAGVYNEQFF; d_call: TRBD2; clone_size: few; j_call: TRBJ2-1; v_call: TRBV4-3
cdr3_nt: TGCGCCAGCAGCCAAGGAATCAGAACCTTATCTCCAGAGACCCAGTACTTC; cdr3_aa: CASSQGIRTLSPETQYF; d_call: .; clone_size: few; j_call: TRBJ2-5; v_call: TRBV4-1
cdr3_nt: TGTGCCAGCAGCTCCGGACTAGCGATAAATGAGCAGTTCTTC; cdr3_aa: CASSSGLAINEQFF; d_call: TRBD2; clone_size: many; j_call: TRBJ2-1; v_call: TRBV5-4
cdr3_nt: TGCGCCAGCAGCCAGGCCGGGAATTCACCCCTCCACTTT; cdr3_aa: CASSQAGNSPLHF; d_call: .; clone_size: many; j_call: TRBJ1-6; v_call: TRBV4-1
cdr3_nt: TGTGCCAGTAGTATTCTGGGGGACAATGAGCAGTTCTTC; cdr3_aa: CASSILGDNEQFF; d_call: .; clone_size: .; j_call: TRBJ2-1; v_call: TRBV19
cdr3_nt: TGTGCCAGCAGTTACGCCGGGCCTCCCTACGAGCAGTACTTC; cdr3_aa: CASSYAGPPYEQYF; d_call: .; clone_size: many; j_call: TRBJ2-7; v_call: TRBV6-6
cdr3_nt: TGTGCCAGCAGTTACTATTTAGCGGGACAAGAGACCCAGTACTTC; cdr3_aa: CASSYYLAGQETQYF; d_call: TRBD2; clone_size: .; j_call: TRBJ2-5; v_call: TRBV6-2/TRBV6-3
cdr3_nt: TGTGCCAGCAGTTTGTGGCAGGATAGCACAGATACGCAGTATTTT; cdr3_aa: CASSLWQDSTDTQYF; d_call: .; clone_size: few; j_call: TRBJ2-3; v_call: TRBV27
cdr3_nt: TGTGCCAGTAGTATGACGACCTGGGGTCAGCCCCAGCATTTT; cdr3_aa: CASSMTTWGQPQHF; d_call: .; clone_size: .; j_call: TRBJ1-5; v_call: TRBV19
cdr3_nt: TGTGCCAGCAGTCCGAGTACTAGATTCGTCTCCTACGAGCAGTACTTC; cdr3_aa: CASSPSTRFVSYEQYF; d_call: .; clone_size: many; j_call: TRBJ2-7; v_call: TRBV28
cdr3_nt: TGTGCCAACAGTTTGGTAGGGAGCAATCAGCCCCAGCATTTT; cdr3_aa: CANSLVGSNQPQHF; d_call: .; clone_size: .; j_call: TRBJ1-5; v_call: TRBV27
cdr3_nt: TGCAGTGCCGCGGCGCGGTTGGGGCAAGAGACCCAGTACTTC; cdr3_aa: CSAAARLGQETQYF; d_call: .; clone_size: many; j_call: TRBJ2-5; v_call: TRBV20-1
cdr3_nt: TGTGCCAGCAGTGAAGCTTTCAGCGGGAATGCAGATACGCAGTATTTT; cdr3_aa: CASSEAFSGNADTQYF; d_call: TRBD2; clone_size: many; j_call: TRBJ2-3; v_call: TRBV2
cdr3_nt: TGTGCCAGCAGCTTCAGACAGGGGGTTCGCCGCGAGCAGTACTTC; cdr3_aa: CASSFRQGVRREQYF; d_call: TRBD1; clone_size: many; j_call: TRBJ2-7; v_call: TRBV7-2
cdr3_nt: TGTGCCAGCAGCTTAGATGGGGGAGCGGCCAAATACAATGAGCAGTTCTTC; cdr3_aa: CASSLDGGAAKYNEQFF; d_call: .; clone_size: .; j_call: TRBJ2-1; v_call: TRBV7-8
cdr3_nt: TGCGCCAGCAGCCAAGATGGGGCAGGGGTCGAGCAGTACTTC; cdr3_aa: CASSQDGAGVEQYF; d_call: .; clone_size: many; j_call: TRBJ2-7; v_call: TRBV4-1
cdr3_nt: TGTGCCAGCAGTCCGGGACGGAACTATGGCTACACCTTC; cdr3_aa: CASSPGRNYGYTF; d_call: .; clone_size: .; j_call: TRBJ1-2; v_call: TRBV2
cdr3_nt: TGTGCCAGTAGTATATGGACAGGGGTTTCCTACGAGCAGTACTTC; cdr3_aa: CASSIWTGVSYEQYF; d_call: TRBD1; clone_size: few; j_call: TRBJ2-7; v_call: TRBV19
cdr3_nt: TGCAGCGCCGTACAGGGGTGGGCTTTCTTT; cdr3_aa: CSAVQGWAFF; d_call: TRBD1; clone_size: .; j_call: TRBJ1-1; v_call: TRBV29-1
cdr3_nt: TGTGCCACCGGGCAACCGGGACACAACAATCAGCCCCAGCATTTT; cdr3_aa: CATGQPGHNNQPQHF; d_call: .; clone_size: many; j_call: TRBJ1-5; v_call: TRBV27
cdr3_nt: TGCAGCGTCGCGGGACAGACAGGCTACCACTTC; cdr3_aa: CSVAGQTGYHF; d_call: .; clone_size: .; j_call: TRBJ2-7; v_call: TRBV29-1
cdr3_nt: TGTGCCAGCAGCTTGGCCTCGGACAGGACCTACGAGCAGTACTTC; cdr3_aa: CASSLASDRTYEQYF; d_call: TRBD1; clone_size: many; j_call: TRBJ2-7; v_call: TRBV5-6
cdr3_nt: TGTGCCAGCAGCTTAGGAGGGAGTGGGTATGAGCAGTTCTTC; cdr3_aa: CASSLGGSGYEQFF; d_call: .; clone_size: .; j_call: TRBJ2-1; v_call: TRBV7-9